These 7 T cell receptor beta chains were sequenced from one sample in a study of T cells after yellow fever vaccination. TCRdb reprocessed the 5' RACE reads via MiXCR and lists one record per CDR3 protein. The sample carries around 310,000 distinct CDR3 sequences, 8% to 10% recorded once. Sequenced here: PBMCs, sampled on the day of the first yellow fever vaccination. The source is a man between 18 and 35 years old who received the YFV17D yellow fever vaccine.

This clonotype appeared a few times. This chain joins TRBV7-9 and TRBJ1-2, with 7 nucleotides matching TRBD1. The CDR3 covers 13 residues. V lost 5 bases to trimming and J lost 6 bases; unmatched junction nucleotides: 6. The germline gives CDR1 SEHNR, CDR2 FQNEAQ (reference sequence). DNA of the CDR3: TGTGCCAGCAGCCACGGGCAGGGGGATGGCTACACCTTC. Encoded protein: CASSHGQGDGYTF.

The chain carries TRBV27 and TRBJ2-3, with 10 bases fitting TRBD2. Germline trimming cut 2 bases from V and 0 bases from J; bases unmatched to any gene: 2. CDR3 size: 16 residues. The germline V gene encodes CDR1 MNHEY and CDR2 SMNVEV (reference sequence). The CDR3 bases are TGTGCCAGCAGTTTACTAGCGGGGGCTAGCACAGATACGCAGTATTTT. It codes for CASSLLAGASTDTQYF.

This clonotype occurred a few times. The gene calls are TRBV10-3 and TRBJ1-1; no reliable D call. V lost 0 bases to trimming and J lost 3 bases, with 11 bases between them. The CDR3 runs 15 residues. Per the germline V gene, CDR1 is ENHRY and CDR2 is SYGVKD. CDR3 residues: CAISESPGWDTEAFF. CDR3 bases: TGTGCCATCAGTGAGTCTCCGGGGTGGGACACTGAAGCTTTCTTT.

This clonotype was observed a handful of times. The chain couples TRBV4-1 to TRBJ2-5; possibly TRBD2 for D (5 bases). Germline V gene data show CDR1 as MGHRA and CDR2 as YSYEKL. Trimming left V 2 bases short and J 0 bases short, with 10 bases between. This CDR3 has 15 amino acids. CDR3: CASSQTSGNQETQYF. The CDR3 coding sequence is TGCGCCAGCAGCCAAACGTCGGGGAACCAAGAGACCCAGTACTTC.

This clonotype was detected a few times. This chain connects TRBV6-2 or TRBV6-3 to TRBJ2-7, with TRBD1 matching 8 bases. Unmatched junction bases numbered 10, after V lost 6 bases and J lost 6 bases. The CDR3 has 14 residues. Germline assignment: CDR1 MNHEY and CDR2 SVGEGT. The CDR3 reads CASSPTGVLAEQYF. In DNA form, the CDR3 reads TGTGCCAGCAGCCCGACAGGGGTGCTAGCCGAGCAGTACTTC.

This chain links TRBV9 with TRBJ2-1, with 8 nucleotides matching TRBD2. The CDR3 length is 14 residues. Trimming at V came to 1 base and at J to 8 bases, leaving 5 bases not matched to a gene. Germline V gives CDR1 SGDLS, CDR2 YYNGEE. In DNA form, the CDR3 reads TGTGCCAGCAGCGTAAGCGGGGGCCTAGATGAGCAGTTCTTC. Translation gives CASSVSGGLDEQFF.

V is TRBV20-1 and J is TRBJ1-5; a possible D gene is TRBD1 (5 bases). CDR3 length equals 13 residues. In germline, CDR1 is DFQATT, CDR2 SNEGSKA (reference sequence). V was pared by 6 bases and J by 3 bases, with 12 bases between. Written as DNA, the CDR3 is TGCAGTGCCAAAGGACAAGACAATCAGCCCCAGCATTTT. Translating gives CSAKGQDNQPQHF.